The present T cell receptor beta chain was sequenced within a study of cytomegalovirus exposure and HLA in healthy donors. Study results and caveats: A cluster of highly shared sequence variants was likely a sequencing artifact. The study recorded over 150 TCR beta chains that were cytomegalovirus-associated. CMV serostatus was the sole immune exposure information available.

Worth noting for this clone: No antigen is known for it.

The primer mix had 60 Vbeta and 13 Jbeta primers. Using immunoSEQ multiplex PCR, the repertoire was profiled, and TCRdb retains in-frame clones only, with some absent. The sample includes approximately 93,000 clones, more than 70% of them seen just once. This CDR3 comprises 14 residues. The V and J ends lost 0 bases and 2 bases respectively, with 7 bases between them. Per the germline V gene, CDR1 is LGHNA and CDR2 is YSLEER. The source is a woman between 40 and 50 years old in good health and CMV-seronegative. V gene TRBV4-3 combines with J gene TRBJ1-2; D call uncertain. Sequencing was carried out using PBMCs. CDR3 nucleotides: TGCGCCAGCAGCCAAGAACAGCAAAACTATGGCTACACCTTC. Translating it yields CASSQEQQNYGYTF.